The clone carrying this TCR beta chain was picked up a small number of times. The data are from a study of somatic mutations in cytotoxic T cells in rheumatoid arthritis. This table comes from immunoSEQ multiplex PCR, and its TCRdb copy is limited to in-frame clones, with some not included. This sample has around 19,000 clones, with roughly four fifths found just once. From germline, CDR1 is SGHVS and CDR2 FNYEAQ. Trimming removed 3 bases from V and 0 bases from J, with 14 bases in between. This CDR3 is built from 16 residues. The specimen was CD8+ T cells sorted from blood. The chain is built from TRBV7-6 and TRBJ1-1; D gene ambiguous. The sequence derives from an adult with rheumatoid arthritis. The CDR3 DNA follows: TGTGCCAGCAGCTTTTGGTCGGAAGACATGAACACTGAAGCTTTCTTT. Its protein product is CASSFWSEDMNTEAFF.